Below, one T cell receptor (beta chain) is given with its context. Per the authors' pipeline: The authors estimated nucleated cell counts from reference gene primer amplification. Sequencing used immunoSEQ multiplex PCR; TCRdb keeps in-frame clones, though not all of them. The V and J calls and the clone size are those of that table, but D and trimming were determined from the DNA. In the table there are some 260,000 clones, about 81% of which are singletons. This sample stems from a study of blood T cell repertoires in COVID-19. Study members were between about 18 and 95 years old and lived in 24 US regions. There are 15 residues in the CDR3. The junction had 10 bases not matched to a gene; V was cut back by 6 bases and J by 5 bases. Germline assignment: CDR1 SQVTM and CDR2 ANQGSEA.

Sequenced input: PBMCs or T cells enriched from blood (not recorded which). The genes are TRBV29-1 and TRBJ2-5; 12 nucleotides agree with TRBD1. The TCR originated in a man aged 25-45 years with acute COVID-19. The CDR3 region is CSVARDRGRVETQYF. The CDR3 bases are TGCAGCGTAGCCCGGGACAGGGGGCGCGTCGAGACCCAGTACTTC.